These T cell receptor beta chains were read from a single sample in a study of blood T cell repertoires in COVID-19. The method was immunoSEQ multiplex PCR; TCRdb's version includes in-frame clones alone and lacks a portion of them. The table records approximately 180,000 clones, roughly 87% of them present only once. Sequencing input: PBMCs or T cells enriched from blood (not recorded which). All receptors come from a human donor with acute COVID-19. The donor label of this sample is uncertain. Both conserved end residues are part of each CDR3. A D gene is named only where the DNA matches it firmly. Rows may omit the clone size; those that give it use once, few, many or a size class.

clone_size: .; v_call: TRBV30; j_call: TRBJ2-5; d_call: .; cdr3_nt: TGTGCCTGGAGTCCGGGGGAGACCCAGTACTTC; cdr3_aa: CAWSPGETQYF
clone_size: .; v_call: TRBV5-1; j_call: TRBJ2-7; d_call: .; cdr3_nt: TGCGCCAGCAGCTTAGGACAGTCCTACGAGCAGTACTTC; cdr3_aa: CASSLGQSYEQYF
clone_size: .; v_call: TRBV6-1; j_call: TRBJ2-3; d_call: .; cdr3_nt: TGTGCCAGCAGTGAAGTCGGGGGAAGCACAGATACGCAGTATTTT; cdr3_aa: CASSEVGGSTDTQYF
clone_size: .; v_call: TRBV5-1; j_call: TRBJ2-3; d_call: .; cdr3_nt: TGCGCCAGCAGCCCATCAGGACGGACTAGCACAGATACGCAGTATTTT; cdr3_aa: CASSPSGRTSTDTQYF
clone_size: .; v_call: TRBV2; j_call: TRBJ1-1; d_call: TRBD1; cdr3_nt: TGTGCCAGCAGTGTACAGGGGTTTGCTGAAGCTTTCTTT; cdr3_aa: CASSVQGFAEAFF
clone_size: .; v_call: TRBV25-1; j_call: TRBJ1-1; d_call: .; cdr3_nt: TGTGCCAGCAGTTTCCCCGGGTCGAACACTGAAGCTTTCTTT; cdr3_aa: CASSFPGSNTEAFF
clone_size: once; v_call: TRBV30; j_call: TRBJ2-2; d_call: .; cdr3_nt: TGTGCCTGGACACCAGGGACCGGGGAGCTGTTTTTT; cdr3_aa: CAWTPGTGELFF
clone_size: .; v_call: TRBV12-5; j_call: TRBJ1-5; d_call: .; cdr3_nt: TGTGCTAGTGGCCCTCAGGGGAGCAATCAGCCCCAGCATTTT; cdr3_aa: CASGPQGSNQPQHF
clone_size: once; v_call: TRBV5-5; j_call: TRBJ1-2; d_call: .; cdr3_nt: TGTGCCAGCAGCTTGGAGTCTGGACGTGGAGGTCATGGCTACACCTTC; cdr3_aa: CASSLESGRGGHGYTF
clone_size: .; v_call: TRBV6-1; j_call: TRBJ1-2; d_call: .; cdr3_nt: TGTGCCAGCAGTGAATTTAGGGGGGGATATGGCTACACCTTC; cdr3_aa: CASSEFRGGYGYTF
clone_size: .; v_call: TRBV5-8; j_call: TRBJ2-1; d_call: TRBD1; cdr3_nt: TGTGCTATGGGACAGGGATACTACAATGAGCAGTTCTTC; cdr3_aa: CAMGQGYYNEQFF
clone_size: .; v_call: TRBV27; j_call: TRBJ1-1; d_call: TRBD1; cdr3_nt: TGTGCCAGCAGTCACCGGACAGGGAACACTGAAGCTTTCTTT; cdr3_aa: CASSHRTGNTEAFF
clone_size: .; v_call: TRBV27; j_call: TRBJ1-1; d_call: .; cdr3_nt: TGTGCCAGCAGTTTGATAGGGGACACTGAAGCTTTCTTT; cdr3_aa: CASSLIGDTEAFF
clone_size: .; v_call: TRBV21-1; j_call: TRBJ1-2; d_call: .; cdr3_nt: TGTGCCAGCAGCCGGGTGGGTCCTAACTATGGCTACACCTTC; cdr3_aa: CASSRVGPNYGYTF
clone_size: .; v_call: TRBV19; j_call: TRBJ2-2; d_call: .; cdr3_nt: TGTGCCAGTACGGGATTCCTGAACACCGGGGAGCTGTTTTTT; cdr3_aa: CASTGFLNTGELFF
clone_size: few; v_call: TRBV10-3; j_call: TRBJ2-7; d_call: .; cdr3_nt: TGTGCCATCAGCTACAGGGTATTCATCCACGAGCAGTACTTC; cdr3_aa: CAISYRVFIHEQYF
clone_size: .; v_call: TRBV7-2; j_call: TRBJ2-7; d_call: .; cdr3_nt: TGTGCCAGCAGCCTTAGGAGCTACGAGCAGTACTTC; cdr3_aa: CASSLRSYEQYF
clone_size: .; v_call: TRBV6-5; j_call: TRBJ2-2; d_call: .; cdr3_nt: TGTGCCAGCAGTTCCTACACCGGGGAGCTGTTTTTT; cdr3_aa: CASSSYTGELFF
clone_size: .; v_call: TRBV6-5; j_call: TRBJ1-3; d_call: .; cdr3_nt: TGTGCCAGCAGCACAGTCTCTGGAAACACCATATATTTT; cdr3_aa: CASSTVSGNTIYF
clone_size: .; v_call: TRBV7-2; j_call: TRBJ1-4; d_call: .; cdr3_nt: TGTGCCAGCTCCCGAGAGGGGGCAACTAATGAAAAACTGTTTTTT; cdr3_aa: CASSREGATNEKLFF
clone_size: .; v_call: TRBV5-6; j_call: TRBJ1-2; d_call: TRBD1; cdr3_nt: TGTGCCAGCAGCTTGGTGGCAGGGGGCGGCTATGGCTACACCTTC; cdr3_aa: CASSLVAGGGYGYTF
clone_size: .; v_call: TRBV10-3; j_call: TRBJ2-5; d_call: .; cdr3_nt: TGTGCCATCAGTGAGATAGGGACACACCAAGAGACCCAGTACTTC; cdr3_aa: CAISEIGTHQETQYF
clone_size: .; v_call: TRBV2; j_call: TRBJ1-4; d_call: TRBD1; cdr3_nt: TGTGCCAGCAAAAAAAGCTGGACAGGCCCTGGGGGTAATGAAAAACTGTTTTTT; cdr3_aa: CASKKSWTGPGGNEKLFF
clone_size: once; v_call: TRBV7-6; j_call: TRBJ1-3; d_call: .; cdr3_nt: TGTGCCAGCAGCCCAGCGGTCTCTGGAAACACCATATATTTT; cdr3_aa: CASSPAVSGNTIYF
clone_size: .; v_call: TRBV29-1; j_call: TRBJ1-5; d_call: .; cdr3_nt: TGCAGCGTTGAATACAACGACAGGACCCAGCATTTT; cdr3_aa: CSVEYNDRTQHF
clone_size: .; v_call: TRBV5-1; j_call: TRBJ1-2; d_call: .; cdr3_nt: TGCGCCAGCAGCCTAACAGGGTCCGCTGTCTATGGCTACACCTTC; cdr3_aa: CASSLTGSAVYGYTF
clone_size: .; v_call: TRBV25-1; j_call: TRBJ2-7; d_call: TRBD2; cdr3_nt: TGTGCCAGCAGTGGGACTAGCGGGGGAGCTTACGAGCAGTACTTC; cdr3_aa: CASSGTSGGAYEQYF
clone_size: .; v_call: TRBV19; j_call: TRBJ2-3; d_call: .; cdr3_nt: TGTGCCAGTAGTATCAGGGTGACAGATACGCAGTATTTT; cdr3_aa: CASSIRVTDTQYF
clone_size: .; v_call: TRBV2; j_call: TRBJ1-1; d_call: TRBD1; cdr3_nt: TGTGCCAGCAGTCCAGGGGGTGGAACTGAAGCTTTCTTT; cdr3_aa: CASSPGGGTEAFF
clone_size: .; v_call: TRBV4-3; j_call: TRBJ1-3; d_call: .; cdr3_nt: TGCGCCAGCAGCCAAGAAACAGGCTCTGGAAACACCATATATTTT; cdr3_aa: CASSQETGSGNTIYF
clone_size: .; v_call: TRBV3-1/TRBV3-2; j_call: TRBJ2-5; d_call: .; cdr3_nt: TGTGCCAGCAGCCAAGATCGAGGAAGGGGCCGGACCCAGTACTTC; cdr3_aa: CASSQDRGRGRTQYF
clone_size: .; v_call: TRBV18; j_call: TRBJ2-7; d_call: TRBD2; cdr3_nt: TGTGCCAGCTCACCGACTAGCGACCCTTACGAGCAGTACTTC; cdr3_aa: CASSPTSDPYEQYF
clone_size: .; v_call: TRBV27; j_call: TRBJ2-2; d_call: TRBD1; cdr3_nt: TGTGCCAGCACCCCTAGGGGGCGGAACACCGGGGAGCTGTTTTTT; cdr3_aa: CASTPRGRNTGELFF
clone_size: .; v_call: TRBV7-9; j_call: TRBJ1-4; d_call: TRBD1; cdr3_nt: TGTGCCAGCAGTTCTGGACAGGGGAACGAAAAACTGTTTTTT; cdr3_aa: CASSSGQGNEKLFF
clone_size: few; v_call: TRBV3-1/TRBV3-2; j_call: TRBJ2-5; d_call: .; cdr3_nt: TGTGCCAGCAGCCAAGACCTAGTTCAAGGCGAGACCCAGTACTTC; cdr3_aa: CASSQDLVQGETQYF
clone_size: .; v_call: TRBV3-1/TRBV3-2; j_call: TRBJ1-1; d_call: .; cdr3_nt: TGTGCCAGCAGCCAGGAGAGGAAAGCTTTCTTT; cdr3_aa: CASSQERKAFF
clone_size: once; v_call: TRBV30; j_call: TRBJ2-7; d_call: .; cdr3_nt: TGTGCCTGGAGAGGGAGCTCCTACGAGCAGTACTTC; cdr3_aa: CAWRGSSYEQYF
clone_size: .; v_call: TRBV7-9; j_call: TRBJ1-2; d_call: .; cdr3_nt: TGTGCCAGCAGCTTAAGATCGGGTCTTAACTATGGCTACACCTTC; cdr3_aa: CASSLRSGLNYGYTF
clone_size: .; v_call: TRBV4-1; j_call: TRBJ2-5; d_call: .; cdr3_nt: TGCGCCAGCAGCCGACTACAGAGGATGGGGCAAGAGACCCAGTACTTC; cdr3_aa: CASSRLQRMGQETQYF
clone_size: .; v_call: TRBV24-1; j_call: TRBJ2-3; d_call: TRBD2; cdr3_nt: TGTGCCACCAGCGGTAGCGGGGGGGCTGGAGATACGCAGTATTTT; cdr3_aa: CATSGSGGAGDTQYF
clone_size: .; v_call: TRBV15; j_call: TRBJ2-7; d_call: TRBD1; cdr3_nt: TGTGCCACCAGCAGCGACAGGGGGCAAGAGCACCACGAGCAGTACTTC; cdr3_aa: CATSSDRGQEHHEQYF
clone_size: .; v_call: TRBV4-3; j_call: TRBJ1-2; d_call: TRBD1; cdr3_nt: TGCGCCAGCAGCCAAAGGACAGGGTGGGACTATGGCTACACCTTC; cdr3_aa: CASSQRTGWDYGYTF